This T cell receptor beta chain was obtained from a study of response to subunit inactivated influenza vaccine. Study-wide points: Only a handful of new T cells, the authors suggested, are recruited with each seasonal influenza vaccination.

To note about this clonotype: Its antigen is not identified.

MiXCR was run by TCRdb on the RT-PCR reads, yielding one entry per CDR3 protein. The sample has about 650,000 distinct CDR3 sequences, less than 15% seen once. This TCR derives from a man aged 50 to 60 who received an inactivated influenza vaccine. The sample consisted of PBMCs from blood, taken roughly 15 days before vaccination.

DNA of the CDR3: TGTGCCAGCAGCCCCTGGGACGGGAAGTCGAAGACCCAGTACTTC. Translated, it gives CASSPWDGKSKTQYF. V usage is TRBV28 and J usage is TRBJ2-5, with D perhaps being TRBD1 or TRBD2 (5 bases each). CDR1 and CDR2 (germline): MDHEN, SYDVKM. V lost 6 bases to trimming and J lost 6 bases, with 20 bases between them. The CDR3 runs to 15 residues.